The 24 T cell receptor beta chains in this list originate from one sample, sequenced in a study of blood T cell repertoires in COVID-19. Only in-frame clones appear in the TCRdb table, and some are missing; sequencing was by immunoSEQ multiplex PCR. This table holds 79,000 or so clones, roughly 81% found once. The sequencing sample was made of peripheral blood. Receptors originate from a man in his 60s with COVID-19, enrolled during active disease.

The V gene is TRBV2, the J gene TRBJ1-5; a weak D match, TRBD1 (5 bases). V lost 4 bases and J lost 0, with 16 bases in between. There are 17 residues in the CDR3. In germline, CDR1 is SNHLY, CDR2 FYNNEI. CDR3 in DNA: TGTGCCAGCAGTGTTGGTTTGACAGAAAATAGCAATCAGCCCCAGCATTTT. Translating it yields CASSVGLTENSNQPQHF.

This clone was detected only once. The chain employs TRBV10-3 and TRBJ2-1, with 13 bases fitting TRBD2. The V gene's germline CDR1 is ENHRY and CDR2 SYGVKD. This CDR3 has 18 residues. The V segment lost 2 bases and the J segment 8 bases; nucleotides outside the gene matches: 12. The CDR3 nucleotides are TGTGCCATCAGTGAGCGCAATCGGGGACTAGCGGGAATCGATGAGCAGTTCTTC. It encodes CAISERNRGLAGIDEQFF.

J is TRBJ1-2 and V is TRBV5-1, with D maybe TRBD1 (6 bases). The CDR3 has 16 amino acids. V was cut by 5 bases and J by 2 bases, with 19 bases left in between. Germline CDR1 reads SGHRS; CDR2 reads YFSETQ. The CDR3 region has the DNA TGCGCCAGCAGACCGAACCCTGGACAGTGGAACTATGGCTACACCTTC. This sequence encodes CASRPNPGQWNYGYTF.

DNA for the CDR3: TGTGCCAGCAGCGTAACGACAGGGGTCTCTGGAAACACCATATATTTT. Protein sequence: CASSVTTGVSGNTIYF. This chain connects TRBV9 to TRBJ1-3, with 8 nucleotides matching TRBD1. The CDR3 sequence is 16 residues long. Germline-derived CDR1 and CDR2 are SGDLS and YYNGEE. The V and J ends lost 1 base and 0 bases, in that order; junction bases with no gene match: 3.

The V gene is TRBV5-4, the J gene TRBJ2-5; D unclear. This CDR3 is 15 amino acids long. CDR1 and CDR2 (germline): SGHNT, YYREEE (reference sequence). V was pared by 4 bases and J by 3 bases, with 16 bases between. The CDR3 bases are TGTGCCAGCAGCCCGGAATGGGCGAGAAAAGAGACCCAGTACTTC. It translates to CASSPEWARKETQYF.

This clone was counted between two and nine times. This chain links TRBV24-1 with TRBJ1-5; tentative D call: TRBD1 (5 bases). Germline-derived CDR1 and CDR2 are KGHDR and SFDVKD. CDR3 length: 13 amino acids. V lost 0 bases to trimming and J lost 9 bases, with 8 bases between them. The CDR3 DNA sequence: TGTGCCACCAGTGATTTGGGAAGGGGGCCCCAGCATTTT. This sequence encodes CATSDLGRGPQHF.

This clone was counted once. The chain recombines TRBV3-1 (or the pseudogene TRBV3-2) with TRBJ2-1; 7 nucleotides align to TRBD2. The CDR3 length is 15 residues. After removal of 1 base from V and 5 bases from J, the junction contained 5 bases not matched to a gene. The germline CDR1 and CDR2 sequences are LGHDT and YNNKEL (reference sequence). DNA of the CDR3: TGTGCCAGCAGCCAAGTAAGCGGGGCTAACAATGAGCAGTTCTTC. It translates to CASSQVSGANNEQFF.

The V call is TRBV6-5, the J call TRBJ2-4; 7 bases agree with TRBD2. V was clipped by 7 bases and J by 0 bases; unmatched bases: 6. Germline V gives CDR1 MNHEY, CDR2 SVGAGI. The CDR3 runs to 15 residues. DNA for the CDR3: TGTGCCAGCACCCCGGCGGGGGAAGCCAAAAACATTCAGTACTTC. Its protein is CASTPAGEAKNIQYF.

The CDR3 sequence is CAISPGQVDYGYTF. In DNA form, the CDR3 reads TGTGCCATCAGCCCGGGACAGGTTGACTATGGCTACACCTTC. V is TRBV10-3 and J is TRBJ1-2; 8 bases line up with TRBD1. CDR3 length: 14 residues. The germline CDR1 and CDR2 sequences are ENHRY and SYGVKD. The J segment lost 3 bases and the V segment lost 6 bases, leaving 6 bases of the junction unmatched.

The V and J genes are TRBV2 and TRBJ2-5, with 9 bases that match TRBD2. This CDR3 comprises 15 residues. Trimming removed 5 bases from V and 2 bases from J; junction bases left unmatched: 6. The V gene's germline CDR1 is SNHLY and CDR2 FYNNEI. The CDR3 DNA follows: TGTGCCAGCAGTATGACTAGCGGAGCGCAAGAGACCCAGTACTTC. Translation: CASSMTSGAQETQYF.

V and J are TRBV7-9 and TRBJ1-3, with a tentative D call TRBD1 (5 bases). The CDR3 spans 15 residues. V was shortened by 1 base and J by 2 bases, with 9 bases between the two germline ends. Germline V gene sequence: CDR1 SEHNR, CDR2 FQNEAQ (reference sequence). The CDR3: CASSLDSGTGNTIYF. The CDR3 region has the DNA TGTGCCAGCAGCTTAGACTCAGGGACTGGAAACACCATATATTTT.

The gene calls are TRBV7-3 and TRBJ2-3, with a weak D call TRBD2 (6 bases). Trimming cost V 1 base and J 6 bases, with 17 bases left between them. The V gene's germline CDR1 is SGHTA and CDR2 FQGTGA. The CDR3 covers 16 residues. CDR3 sequence reads: CASSLMGGTHGDTQYF. The CDR3 nucleotides read TGTGCCAGCAGCTTAATGGGCGGGACCCACGGGGATACGCAGTATTTT.

The J gene is TRBJ2-7, the V gene TRBV5-4; TRBD2 aligns across 8 bases. Losses at the gene ends were 4 bases for V and 3 bases for J; bases not matched to a gene: 9. Germline CDR1 reads SGHNT; CDR2 reads YYREEE (reference sequence). This CDR3 has 15 residues. CDR3 nucleotides: TGTGCCAGCAGCGACGAGACTAGCGTCCTCTACGAGCAGTACTTC. Protein sequence: CASSDETSVLYEQYF.

The chain is built from TRBV12-3 or TRBV12-4 and TRBJ2-7, with D maybe TRBD2 (6 bases). Trimming pared 7 bases from V and 7 bases from J, leaving 17 bases between. The CDR3 covers 13 residues. CDR3 coding DNA: TGTGCCAGCACCAATCCGGGGGTTAGGGAGCAGTACTTC. Protein sequence: CASTNPGVREQYF.

About this clone: This may be a read error, as it is one base from a much larger clone. The chain recombines TRBV7-9 with TRBJ1-1, with D perhaps matching TRBD1 (5 bases). This CDR3 is 13 amino acids long. Germline values: CDR1 SEHNR, CDR2 FQNEAQ (reference sequence). V lost 3 bases to trimming and J lost 1 base, with 6 bases between them. CDR3 nucleotides: TGTGCCAGCAGCTTCCAGGGGAACACTGAAGCTTTCTTT. Encoded protein: CASSFQGNTEAFF.

The genes are TRBV30 and TRBJ1-4; D is ambiguous. V lost 3 bases and J 7 bases, leaving 9 bases between the germline ends. CDR1 is GTSNPN and CDR2 is SVGIG in the germline V gene (reference sequence). The CDR3 totals 12 residues. CDR3 DNA: TGTGCCTGGAGCCCCAGTACTGAAAAACTGTTTTTT. This sequence encodes CAWSPSTEKLFF.

The chain employs TRBV7-2 and TRBJ1-2; D remains unclear. Looked up from germline, CDR1 is SGHTA and CDR2 is FQGNSA. The V gene lost 4 bases and the J gene lost 5 bases, with 14 bases spanning the gap. The CDR3 contains 14 residues. Written as DNA, the CDR3 is TGTGCCAGCAGCTCATTAGGGCGGGTGTATGGCTACACCTTC. Translating gives CASSSLGRVYGYTF. Drawing the rest from reference TRBV7-2 and TRBJ1-2, the complete variable domain is GAGVSQSPSNKVTEKGKDVELRCDPISGHTALYWYRQSLGQGLEFLIYFQGNSAPDKSGLPSDRFSAERTGGSVSTLTIQRTQQEDSAVYLCASSSLGRVYGYTFGSGTRLTVV.

This rearrangement joins TRBV24-1 to TRBJ2-5, with 15 bases aligning to TRBD2. Trimming took 0 bases from V and 2 from J; bases not matched to a gene: 9. The CDR3 consists of 20 residues. Germline loops: CDR1 KGHDR, CDR2 SFDVKD. The CDR3 DNA follows: TGTGCCACCAGTGATTTGGAAGGGACTAGCGGGGGGTTCTATCAAGAGACCCAGTACTTC. It is translated as CATSDLEGTSGGFYQETQYF.

V gene TRBV28 combines with J gene TRBJ2-2; D remains ambiguous. Germline V gene sequence: CDR1 MDHEN, CDR2 SYDVKM. The CDR3 spans 12 residues. V shed 9 bases and J shed 1 base, with 6 bases lying between them. The CDR3 loop is CARRENTGELFF. The DNA of the CDR3 is TGTGCCAGAAGAGAGAACACCGGGGAGCTGTTTTTT.

The chain is built from TRBV5-1 and TRBJ2-1, with 13 bases lining up with TRBD2. The CDR3 covers 16 residues. J lost 5 bases, V lost 5 bases, and 7 bases had no gene match. CDR1 is SGHRS and CDR2 is YFSETQ in the germline V gene. For the CDR3, the DNA is TGCGCCAGCAGAGAAGGGACTAGCGGGGTCGACAATGAGCAGTTCTTC. This codes for CASREGTSGVDNEQFF.

This rearrangement joins TRBV14 to TRBJ2-3; 8 nucleotides match TRBD2. After removal of 0 bases from V and 5 bases from J, the junction contained 4 bases not matched to a gene. The CDR3 extends over 15 amino acids. Germline V gives CDR1 SGHDN, CDR2 FVKESK. Written as DNA, the CDR3 is TGTGCCAGCAGCCAAGATAGCGGGGCCGGAGATACGCAGTATTTT. This encodes CASSQDSGAGDTQYF.

This clone was seen only once. At one of its ends the junction is not consistent with the germline gene, which may arise from a read error. The chain recombines TRBV11-3 with TRBJ2-5; 9 nucleotides line up with TRBD2. The CDR3 runs to 16 residues. Germline values: CDR1 SGHNT, CDR2 YENEEA. This CDR3 reads CASCFDGGGAEETQYF. The CDR3 DNA sequence: TGTGCCAGCTGCTTCGACGGCGGGGGGGCCGAGGAGACCCAGTACTTC.

V usage is TRBV5-1 and J usage is TRBJ1-1, with TRBD1 matching over 9 bases. This CDR3 comprises 14 residues. J lost 4 bases, V lost 3 bases, and 4 bases had no gene match. Germline CDR1 SGHRS, CDR2 YFSETQ. This CDR3 reads CASSSTGGPTEAFF. CDR3 DNA sequence: TGCGCCAGCAGCTCGACAGGGGGACCCACTGAAGCTTTCTTT.

This rearrangement joins TRBV10-1 to TRBJ2-2, with a tentative D call TRBD2 (5 bases). V was trimmed by 0 bases and J by 5 bases, leaving 10 bases between them. This CDR3 comprises 15 residues. From germline, CDR1 is WNHNN and CDR2 SYGVQD (reference sequence). CDR3 DNA: TGCGCCAGCAGTGAGTCAGGGTGGGAGACCGGGGAGCTGTTTTTT. Encoded protein: CASSESGWETGELFF.